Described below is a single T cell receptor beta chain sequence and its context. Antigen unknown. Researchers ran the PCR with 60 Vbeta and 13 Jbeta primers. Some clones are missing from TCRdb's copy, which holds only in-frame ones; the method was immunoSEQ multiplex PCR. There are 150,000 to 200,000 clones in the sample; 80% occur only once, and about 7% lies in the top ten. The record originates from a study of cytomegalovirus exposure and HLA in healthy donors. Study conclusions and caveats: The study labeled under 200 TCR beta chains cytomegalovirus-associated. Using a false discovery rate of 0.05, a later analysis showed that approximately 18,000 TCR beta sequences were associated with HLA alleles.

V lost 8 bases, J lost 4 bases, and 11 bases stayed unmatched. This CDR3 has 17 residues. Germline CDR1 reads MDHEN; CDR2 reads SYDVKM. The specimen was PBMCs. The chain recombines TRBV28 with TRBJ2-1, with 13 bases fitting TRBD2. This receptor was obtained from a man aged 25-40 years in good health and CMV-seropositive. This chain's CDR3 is CASVGTSGNRGYNEQFF. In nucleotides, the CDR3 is TGTGCCAGCGTAGGGACTAGCGGGAATAGGGGGTACAATGAGCAGTTCTTC.